The TCR beta chain under discussion was sequenced for a study of T cells in Graves' hyperthyroidism and ophthalmopathy. Study-wide findings and caveats: The model foresaw ophthalmopathy a median around 6.8 months prior to onset.

The source material, RNA transcripts, was used to amplify TCR beta CDR3 regions. A first-round RT-PCR of the TCR CDR3 used the HTBI primer set. TCRdb independently ran MiXCR on the multiplex PCR reads; one entry per CDR3 protein. Here the sample spans hundreds of thousands of distinct CDR3 sequences, around 38% being singletons. Looked up from germline, CDR1 is MNHEY and CDR2 is SVGAGI. There are 12 residues in the CDR3. Trimming stripped 6 bases from V and 3 bases from J, with 8 bases between. On this clonotype: Its antigen remains unidentified.

The receptor was derived from a man between 18 and 35 years old with Graves' hyperthyroidism. Sequencing was carried out using blood. The chain links TRBV6-5 to TRBJ1-2; D unresolved. The DNA for the CDR3 is TGTGCCAGCAGCGCAGCCCACTATGGCTACACCTTC. It is translated as CASSAAHYGYTF.